This T cell receptor (beta chain) is drawn from a study of T cell responses to AZD1222 COVID-19 vaccine. Study-level results: The span of vaccine-associated CD4 TCRs extended across spike, with dominance at 160-218 and 743-854.

Trimming stripped 6 bases from V and 1 base from J, with 14 bases between. The V gene's germline CDR1 is LGHDT and CDR2 YNNKEL (reference sequence). The CDR3 extends over 15 amino acids. TCRdb keeps only in-frame clones here, not all; method: immunoSEQ multiplex PCR. Of 130,000 to 150,000 clones listed, about 92% are singletons. This clone has a single count. What it binds is not known. The chain couples TRBV3-1 (or the pseudogene TRBV3-2) to TRBJ2-3; D uncertain. The specimen comprised peripheral blood, sampled on day 0 of AZD1222 vaccination. The receptor was isolated from an adult in good health. This chain's CDR3 is CASSLSAKGTDTQYF. Here the CDR3 DNA reads TGTGCCAGCAGTCTTTCGGCGAAGGGCACAGATACGCAGTATTTT.